This T cell receptor beta chain was identified in a study of blood T cell repertoires in COVID-19. Overall study context: Donors in the United States, Italy and Spain gave samples during acute or convalescent COVID-19. T cells, B-cell-depleted T cells, or PBMCs provided the cDNA or gDNA that served as material.

Generated by immunoSEQ multiplex PCR, the TCRdb table keeps only in-frame clones and is missing some. The table records roughly 48,000 clones, 90% to 95% of them present only once. The CDR3 has 16 residues. V shed 6 bases and J 4 bases; nucleotides not matched to a gene: 12. Germline values: CDR1 MDHEN, CDR2 SYDVKM. This clone is a singleton in its sample. This chain connects TRBV28 to TRBJ1-3; 7 nucleotides agree with TRBD1. What was sequenced was peripheral blood. This receptor was taken from a man between 60 and 75 years old with COVID-19, enrolled during active disease. The CDR3 here is CASSTITGDGGNTIYF. DNA for the CDR3: TGTGCCAGCAGCACAATCACAGGGGACGGGGGAAACACCATATATTTT.